One sample yielded the 9 T cell receptor beta chains listed below, sequenced in a study of T cell responses to AZD1222 COVID-19 vaccine. Sequencing used immunoSEQ multiplex PCR; TCRdb keeps in-frame clones, though not all of them. The sample lists approximately 190,000 clones; approximately 94% were seen once. This specimen consisted of peripheral blood, obtained 28 days after the second dose of the MenACWY control vaccine. These receptors came from an adult who received the MenACWY meningococcal vaccine as a control.

V and J are TRBV7-3 and TRBJ2-2; D gene ambiguous. V lost 1 base, J lost 4 bases, and 4 bases lay in between. The germline gives CDR1 SGHTA, CDR2 FQGTGA. CDR3 size: 13 residues. The CDR3 loop is CASSLRSTGELFF. The CDR3 DNA reads as TGTGCCAGCAGCTTAAGGAGCACCGGGGAGCTGTTTTTT.

V gene TRBV4-1 combines with J gene TRBJ2-7, with TRBD2 matching 8 bases. The CDR3 totals 14 residues. Trimming cost V 1 base and J 6 bases; bases outside gene matches: 5. CDR1 is MGHRA and CDR2 is YSYEKL in the germline V gene. CDR3 sequence: CASSQVTSVGEQYF. In DNA, the CDR3 is TGCGCCAGCAGCCAAGTGACTAGCGTCGGCGAGCAGTACTTC.

This chain links TRBV7-3 with TRBJ2-1, with TRBD2 matching over 7 bases. Trimming at V came to 7 bases and at J to 2 bases, leaving 8 bases not matched to a gene. The CDR3 has 15 residues. CDR1 is SGHTA and CDR2 is FQGTGA in the germline V gene. The CDR3 loop reads CASTPVAGAYNEQFF. Here the CDR3 DNA reads TGTGCCAGCACCCCGGTGGCGGGAGCCTACAATGAGCAGTTCTTC.

V gene TRBV6-2 or TRBV6-3 combines with J gene TRBJ2-1; 7 positions agree with TRBD1. V trimming: 6 bases; J trimming: 2 bases; junction bases outside the gene matches: 7. Germline values: CDR1 MNHEY, CDR2 SVGEGT. The CDR3 loop spans 15 amino acids. The CDR3 loop reads CASSFDREPYNEQFF. CDR3 DNA sequence: TGTGCCAGCAGCTTCGACAGGGAACCCTACAATGAGCAGTTCTTC.

The chain links TRBV14 to TRBJ2-5, with 10 bases identical to TRBD2. V was clipped by 6 bases and J by 2 bases; unmatched bases: 3. This CDR3 has 14 residues. CDR1 SGHDN and CDR2 FVKESK come from the germline V gene. The CDR3 sequence: CASSGLAAQETQYF. CDR3 bases: TGTGCCAGCAGTGGACTAGCGGCTCAAGAGACCCAGTACTTC.

The V call is TRBV5-1, the J call TRBJ1-1, with 10 bases that match TRBD1. The junction had 4 bases not matched to a gene; V was cut back by 4 bases and J by 1 base. Looked up from germline, CDR1 is SGHRS and CDR2 is YFSETQ. The CDR3 is made up of 15 amino acids. In DNA form, the CDR3 reads TGCGCCAGCAGCACTCGGACAGGGGGGAACACTGAAGCTTTCTTT. Its translation is CASSTRTGGNTEAFF.

This rearrangement joins TRBV11-2 to TRBJ2-3; a possible D gene is TRBD1 (6 bases). Germline V gives CDR1 SGHAT, CDR2 FQNNGV. V was cut by 5 bases and J by 6 bases, with 21 bases left in between. The CDR3 loop spans 16 amino acids. For the CDR3, the DNA is TGTGCCAGCAGCCCGCGAGGGCAGGGGAAGTGGGATACGCAGTATTTT. This sequence encodes CASSPRGQGKWDTQYF.

The V and J genes are TRBV28 and TRBJ1-2, with D uncertain. The CDR3 runs to 14 residues. Trimming took off 8 bases at V and 8 bases at J, with 21 bases between the two ends. Germline CDR1 is MDHEN and CDR2 is SYDVKM. CDR3 nucleotide sequence: TGTGCCAGCTGCCCTCCGGGTGAGACAATCGGCTACACCTTC. Protein sequence: CASCPPGETIGYTF.

V is TRBV6-2 or TRBV6-3 and J is TRBJ1-2; D unresolved. This CDR3 contains 17 residues. Germline lookup yields CDR1 MNHEY and CDR2 SVGEGT. V lost 2 bases to trimming and J lost 1 base, with 17 bases between them. DNA of the CDR3: TGTGCCAGCAGTTACCCGACTAAAAAGCAATTTAACTATGGCTACACCTTC. Translating gives CASSYPTKKQFNYGYTF.